This T cell receptor beta chain was captured in a study of T cells in Graves' hyperthyroidism and ophthalmopathy. This clonotype was seen many times. Graves' hyperthyroidism qualified as stable when ophthalmopathy did not progress within 18 months. RNA transcripts yielded amplified TCR beta CDR3 regions. HTBI primers drove first-round RT-PCR of the TCR CDR3. TCRdb re-called the multiplex PCR reads through MiXCR, storing one row per CDR3 protein. This sample has under 350,000 distinct CDR3 sequences; roughly 20% occur once, and the top ten carry about 49%. The origin of this receptor is a woman aged 45-60 years with Graves' hyperthyroidism. The sample taken for sequencing was blood.

CDR3 in amino acids: CASSQEDRAPFGAFF. The CDR3 DNA follows: TGTGCCAGCAGCCAGGAGGACAGGGCCCCGTTTGGCGCTTTCTTT. This chain joins TRBV3-1 and TRBJ1-1, with 8 nucleotides matching TRBD1. Germline V lookup: CDR1 LGHDT, CDR2 YNNKEL (reference sequence). V lost 3 bases, J lost 11 bases, and 14 bases stayed unmatched. This CDR3 comprises 15 residues.